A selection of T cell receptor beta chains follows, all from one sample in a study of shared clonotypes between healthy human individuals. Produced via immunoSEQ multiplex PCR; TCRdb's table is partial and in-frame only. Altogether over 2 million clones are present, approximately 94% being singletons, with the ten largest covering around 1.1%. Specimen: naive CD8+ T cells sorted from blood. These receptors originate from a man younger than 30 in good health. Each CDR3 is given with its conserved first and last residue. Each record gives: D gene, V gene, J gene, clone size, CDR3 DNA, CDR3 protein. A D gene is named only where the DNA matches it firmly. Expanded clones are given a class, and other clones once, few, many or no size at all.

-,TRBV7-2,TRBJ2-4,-,TGTGCCAGCAGCTTATTCTACGGGGGTAACGATGACATTCAGTACTTC,CASSLFYGGNDDIQYF
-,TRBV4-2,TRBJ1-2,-,TGTGCCAGCAGCCAAGATCTAGGGCTTACAGGACCCTATGGCTACACCTTC,CASSQDLGLTGPYGYTF
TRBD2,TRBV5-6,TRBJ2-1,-,TGTGCCAGCAGCTGGCAACTAGCGGGAGAGGGACTCGGCAATGAGCAGTTCTTC,CASSWQLAGEGLGNEQFF
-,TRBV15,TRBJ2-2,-,TGTGCCACCAGCAGAGGGGGGCCCGGGGAGCTGTTTTTT,CATSRGGPGELFF
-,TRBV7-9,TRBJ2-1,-,TGTGCCAGCAGCTTTTTCGCTAGTTTGAACGATGAGCAGTTCTTC,CASSFFASLNDEQFF
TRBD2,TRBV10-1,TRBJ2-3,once,TGCGCCAGCAGTGAGTCAATAGCGGGGGCAGATACGCAGTATTTT,CASSESIAGADTQYF
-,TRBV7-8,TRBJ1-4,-,TGTGCCAGCAGCTTAGTCTTCGGCGTTCTTAATGAAAAACTGTTTTTT,CASSLVFGVLNEKLFF
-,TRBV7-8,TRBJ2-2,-,TGTGCCAGCAGCCCTGTAATGGAGCTGTTTTTT,CASSPVMELFF
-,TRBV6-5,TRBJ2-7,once,TGTGCCAGCAGACCCATCCACGAATCCTACGAGCAGTACTTC,CASRPIHESYEQYF
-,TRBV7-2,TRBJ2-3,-,TGTGCCAGCAGCTTAATTCTCCGCGGGGCAGGCACAGATACGCAGTATTTT,CASSLILRGAGTDTQYF
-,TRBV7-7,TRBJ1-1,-,TGTGCTAGCAGCCAGAACTTGGGGACTGAAGCTTTCTTT,CASSQNLGTEAFF
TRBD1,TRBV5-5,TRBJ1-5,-,TGTGCCAGCAGCCCGTATGGACAGGGTAATCAGCCCCAGCATTTT,CASSPYGQGNQPQHF
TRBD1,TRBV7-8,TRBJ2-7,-,TGTGCCAGCAGCACCAGACAGGGCTGGGGAATAAGCGAGCAGTACTTC,CASSTRQGWGISEQYF
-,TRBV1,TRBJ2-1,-,TGCACCAGCAGGCCTTTAGCGGGAGTCTTCAATGAGCAGTTCTTC,CTSRPLAGVFNEQFF
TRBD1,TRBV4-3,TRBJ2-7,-,TGCGCCAGCAGCCTAGACAGGGGGGCCGTCTACGAGCAGTACTTC,CASSLDRGAVYEQYF
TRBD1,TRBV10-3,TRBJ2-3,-,TGTGCCATCAGTAACTCGACAGGGGGCGCGATTACGGATACGCAGTATTTT,CAISNSTGGAITDTQYF
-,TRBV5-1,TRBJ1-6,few,TGCGCCAGCAGCTTGATGGGGGCCAGTGATTCACCCCTCCACTTT,CASSLMGASDSPLHF
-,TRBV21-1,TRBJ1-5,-,TGTGCCAGCAGCAAAGGTTTTGGCAGTTCTTTCAATCAGCCCCAGCATTTT,CASSKGFGSSFNQPQHF
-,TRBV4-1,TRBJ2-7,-,TGCGCCAGCAGCCTCCTCCCCCCCGGGGCTGGCTCCTACGAGCAGTACTTC,CASSLLPPGAGSYEQYF
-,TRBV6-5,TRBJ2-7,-,TGTGCCAGCAGTTACTCGTCAGCTGCCGAGCAGTACTTC,CASSYSSAAEQYF
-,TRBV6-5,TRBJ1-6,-,TGTGCCAGCAGTTACGTAGGGGAATTTAATTCACCCCTCCACTTT,CASSYVGEFNSPLHF
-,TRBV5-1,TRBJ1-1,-,TGCGCCAGCAGCTTGGTAGGGGGAAACACTGAAGCTTTCTTT,CASSLVGGNTEAFF
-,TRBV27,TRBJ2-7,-,TGTGCCAGCAGTTTATCCGGTAGGAATATGGGATACGAGCAGTACTTC,CASSLSGRNMGYEQYF
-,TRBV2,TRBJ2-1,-,TGTGCCAGCACTACAAAACAGGCTGACTACAATGAGCAGTTCTTC,CASTTKQADYNEQFF
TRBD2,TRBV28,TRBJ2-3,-,TGTGCCAGCAGTTCCGACCTCCTAGCGGGGGGGCCTAGAGATACGCAGTATTTT,CASSSDLLAGGPRDTQYF
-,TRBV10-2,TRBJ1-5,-,TGCGCCAGCAGTACATCGGACGGTTATAGCAATCAGCCCCAGCATTTT,CASSTSDGYSNQPQHF
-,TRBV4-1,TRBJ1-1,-,TGCGCCAGCAGCCAAGATCATAGACTCATGGACACTGAAGCTTTCTTT,CASSQDHRLMDTEAFF
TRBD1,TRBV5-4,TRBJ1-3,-,TGTGCCAGCAGCTTCAGGGGGCCTGGAAACACCATATATTTT,CASSFRGPGNTIYF
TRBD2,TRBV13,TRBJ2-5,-,TGTGCCAGCAGCTCTAGCGGGAAAGAGACCCAGTACTTC,CASSSSGKETQYF
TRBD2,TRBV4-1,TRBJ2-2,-,TGCGCCAGCAGCCAAGTTGCCCTAGCGGAGAACACCGGGGAGCTGTTTTTT,CASSQVALAENTGELFF
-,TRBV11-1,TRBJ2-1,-,TGTGCCAGCAGCTTAACCAATGAGCAGTTCTTC,CASSLTNEQFF
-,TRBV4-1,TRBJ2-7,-,TGCGCCAGCAGCCATCTTTCAGTGGACGGCGACTACGAGCAGTACTTC,CASSHLSVDGDYEQYF
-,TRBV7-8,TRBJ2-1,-,TGTGCCAGCAGCTTTCCCGAGGGCGGCTTCAATGAGCAGTTCTTC,CASSFPEGGFNEQFF
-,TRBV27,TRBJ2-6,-,TGTGCCAGCAGTTTCGTAGGGGAGTTCGGGGCCAACGTCCTGACTTTC,CASSFVGEFGANVLTF
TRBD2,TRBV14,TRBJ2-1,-,TGTGCCAGCAGCCCCTCAGCGGGACTCTACAATGAGCAGTTCTTC,CASSPSAGLYNEQFF